These 12 T cell receptor beta chains share one sample of origin, sequenced in a study of T cell responses to AZD1222 COVID-19 vaccine. The data were produced by immunoSEQ multiplex PCR, yet TCRdb's version contains in-frame clones alone and is incomplete. The sample yields about 130,000 clones, roughly 94% seen once. Specimen: peripheral blood, collected on day 0 of AZD1222 vaccination. Receptors were obtained from an adult in good health.

The rearrangement joins TRBV10-3 to TRBJ2-1; no reliable D call. This CDR3 is built from 15 residues. Germline V gene data show CDR1 as ENHRY and CDR2 as SYGVKD. Trimming took 3 bases from V and 4 from J, leaving 13 bases between them. Here the CDR3 DNA reads TGTGCCATCAGTGACTCGGGCCAGAGTTACAATGAGCAGTTCTTC. Translated, it gives CAISDSGQSYNEQFF.

The genes are TRBV19 and TRBJ2-4; D not resolved. Germline CDR1 and CDR2: LNHDA and SQIVND (reference sequence). V was clipped by 3 bases and J by 1 base, with 16 bases between them. The CDR3 sequence is 17 residues long. The chain's CDR3 is CASSISRRPSAKNIQYF. Here the CDR3 DNA reads TGTGCCAGTAGTATTAGTAGACGGCCAAGTGCCAAAAACATTCAGTACTTC.

The chain uses TRBV6-2 or TRBV6-3 and TRBJ2-3, with unresolved D. CDR3 length equals 14 residues. V was pared by 0 bases and J by 3 bases, with 7 bases between. Germline loops: CDR1 MNHEY, CDR2 SVGEGT. This chain's CDR3 is CASSYSGATDTQYF. CDR3 sequence (DNA): TGTGCCAGCAGTTACTCGGGCGCGACAGATACGCAGTATTTT.

This clone has just a few counts. J is TRBJ2-3 and V is TRBV27; D gene ambiguous. CDR3 length: 12 amino acids. The germline V gene encodes CDR1 MNHEY and CDR2 SMNVEV (reference sequence). Between the trimmed V and J ends, which lost 8 bases and 5 bases, there was a span of 11 bases. The CDR3 here is CASGRVKDTQYF. In DNA form, the CDR3 reads TGTGCCAGCGGCCGGGTCAAAGATACGCAGTATTTT.

The genes are TRBV5-1 and TRBJ1-1; TRBD1 matches at 7 bases. This CDR3 is 12 amino acids long. V dropped 4 bases and J dropped 8; count of bases not matched to a gene: 5. Germline V CDR1 and CDR2: SGHRS, YFSETQ. The CDR3 spells CASSRQGEEAFF. The CDR3 bases are TGCGCCAGCAGCCGACAGGGCGAGGAAGCTTTCTTT.

This chain links TRBV5-4 with TRBJ2-7, with a possible D match to TRBD2 (5 bases). The CDR3 spans 14 residues. Germline CDR1 SGHNT, CDR2 YYREEE (reference sequence). Trimming removed 3 bases at V and 5 bases at J, with 15 bases between. In nucleotides, the CDR3 is TGTGCCAGCAGCTACACTAGGACCGAGAACGAGCAGTACTTC. Amino acids: CASSYTRTENEQYF.

This clone has a single count. V gene TRBV19 combines with J gene TRBJ1-3; D gene uncertain. Germline values: CDR1 LNHDA, CDR2 SQIVND (reference sequence). Trimming took off 9 bases at V and 2 bases at J, with 11 bases between the two ends. CDR3 size: 13 residues. CDR3 coding DNA: TGTGCCAGCTCTGCGGCAGCTGGAAACACCATATATTTT. As protein: CASSAAAGNTIYF.

The J gene is TRBJ1-4, the V gene TRBV7-9; 9 nucleotides agree with TRBD1. The V gene end was trimmed by 5 bases and the J gene end by 8 bases; junction bases not matched to a gene: 9. Germline-derived CDR1 and CDR2 are SEHNR and FQNEAQ (reference sequence). This CDR3 comprises 15 residues. DNA of the CDR3: TGTGCCAGCAGCGTACCCGGGACAGGGTACGAAAAACTGTTTTTT. As protein: CASSVPGTGYEKLFF.

The chain has TRBV19 and TRBJ1-5; TRBD1 aligns across 10 bases. Germline lookup yields CDR1 LNHDA and CDR2 SQIVND (reference sequence). The CDR3 totals 13 residues. The V and J ends lost 6 bases and 5 bases, in that order; junction bases with no gene match: 1. The CDR3 DNA reads as TGTGCCAGTAGCGGGACAGGGGATCAGCCCCAGCATTTT. Translation gives CASSGTGDQPQHF.

V usage is TRBV5-5 and J usage is TRBJ2-5; 9 positions match TRBD1. Per the germline V gene, CDR1 is SGHKS and CDR2 is YYEKEE (reference sequence). The CDR3 totals 15 residues. After removal of 4 bases from V and 5 bases from J, the junction contained 9 bases not matched to a gene. In DNA form, the CDR3 reads TGTGCCAGCAGCAGAAGGGACAGGGCTCCGGAGACCCAGTACTTC. Protein product: CASSRRDRAPETQYF.

This clone was recorded a few times. V usage is TRBV7-2 and J usage is TRBJ1-3, with D possibly TRBD1 on 6 matching bases. V was pared by 4 bases and J by 0 bases, with 13 bases between. The CDR3 loop spans 16 amino acids. Per germline, CDR1 SGHTA and CDR2 FQGNSA. The CDR3 bases are TGTGCCAGCAGCTCGCATTCAGGGGACTCTGGAAACACCATATATTTT. Its protein is CASSSHSGDSGNTIYF.

The chain couples TRBV28 to TRBJ1-6; D is ambiguous. V shed 6 bases and J shed 5 bases, with 14 bases lying between them. Looked up from germline, CDR1 is MDHEN and CDR2 is SYDVKM. This CDR3 comprises 15 residues. The CDR3 loop is CASRPRPGNNSPLHF. CDR3 nucleotides: TGTGCCAGCAGACCGCGTCCGGGGAATAATTCACCCCTCCACTTT.